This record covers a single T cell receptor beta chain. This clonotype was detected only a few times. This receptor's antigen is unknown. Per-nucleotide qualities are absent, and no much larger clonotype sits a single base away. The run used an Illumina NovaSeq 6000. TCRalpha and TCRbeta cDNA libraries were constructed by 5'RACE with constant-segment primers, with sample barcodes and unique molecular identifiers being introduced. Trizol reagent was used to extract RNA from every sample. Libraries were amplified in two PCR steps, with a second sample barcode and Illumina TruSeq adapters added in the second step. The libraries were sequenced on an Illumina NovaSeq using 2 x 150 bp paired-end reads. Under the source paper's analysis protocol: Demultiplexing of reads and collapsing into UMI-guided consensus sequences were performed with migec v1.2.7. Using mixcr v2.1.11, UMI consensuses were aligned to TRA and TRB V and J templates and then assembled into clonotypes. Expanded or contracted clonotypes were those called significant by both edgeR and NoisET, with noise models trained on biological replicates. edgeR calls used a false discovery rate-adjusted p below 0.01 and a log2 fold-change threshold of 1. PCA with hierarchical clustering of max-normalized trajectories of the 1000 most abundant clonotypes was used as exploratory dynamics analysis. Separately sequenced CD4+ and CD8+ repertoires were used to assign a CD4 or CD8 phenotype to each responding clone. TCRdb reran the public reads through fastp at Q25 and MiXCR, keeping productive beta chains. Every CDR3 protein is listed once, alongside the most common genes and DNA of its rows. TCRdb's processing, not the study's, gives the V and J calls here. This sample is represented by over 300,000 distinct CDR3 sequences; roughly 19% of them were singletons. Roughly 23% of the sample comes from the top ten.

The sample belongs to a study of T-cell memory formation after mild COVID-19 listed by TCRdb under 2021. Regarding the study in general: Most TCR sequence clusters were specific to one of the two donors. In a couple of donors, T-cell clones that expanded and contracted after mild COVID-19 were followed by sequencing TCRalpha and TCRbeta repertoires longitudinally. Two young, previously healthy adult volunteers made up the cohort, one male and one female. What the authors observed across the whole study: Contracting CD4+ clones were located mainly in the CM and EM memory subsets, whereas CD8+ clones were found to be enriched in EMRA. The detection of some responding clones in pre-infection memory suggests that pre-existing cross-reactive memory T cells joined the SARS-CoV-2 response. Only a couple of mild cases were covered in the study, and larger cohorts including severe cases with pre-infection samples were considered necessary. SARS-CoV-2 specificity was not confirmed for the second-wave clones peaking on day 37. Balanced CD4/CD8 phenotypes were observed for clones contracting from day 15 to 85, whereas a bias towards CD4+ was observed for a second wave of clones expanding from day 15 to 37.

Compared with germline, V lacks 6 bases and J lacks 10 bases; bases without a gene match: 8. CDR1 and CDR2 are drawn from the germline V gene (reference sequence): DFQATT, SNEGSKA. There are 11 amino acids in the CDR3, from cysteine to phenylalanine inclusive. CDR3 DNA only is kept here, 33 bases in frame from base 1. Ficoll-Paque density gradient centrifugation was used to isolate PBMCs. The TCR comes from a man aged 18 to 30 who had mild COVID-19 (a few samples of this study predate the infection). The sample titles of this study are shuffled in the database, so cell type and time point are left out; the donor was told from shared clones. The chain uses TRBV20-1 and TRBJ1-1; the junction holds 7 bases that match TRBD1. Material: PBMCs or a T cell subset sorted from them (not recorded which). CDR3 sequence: CSAPRGLGAFF. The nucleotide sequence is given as TGCAGTGCCCCGAGGGGGCTGGGAGCTTTCTTT.